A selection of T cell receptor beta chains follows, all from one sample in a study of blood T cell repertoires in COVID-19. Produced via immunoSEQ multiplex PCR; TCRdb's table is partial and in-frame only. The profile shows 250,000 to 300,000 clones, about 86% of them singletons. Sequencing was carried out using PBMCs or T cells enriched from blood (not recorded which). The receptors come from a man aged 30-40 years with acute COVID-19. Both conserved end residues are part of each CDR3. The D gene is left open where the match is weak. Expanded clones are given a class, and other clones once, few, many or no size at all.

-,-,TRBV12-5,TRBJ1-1,CASGLGNRGAGEAFF,TGTGCTAGTGGTTTGGGAAATCGGGGGGCGGGTGAAGCTTTCTTT
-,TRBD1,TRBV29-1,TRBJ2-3,CSVTGGSTDTQYF,TGCAGCGTGACAGGGGGAAGCACAGATACGCAGTATTTT
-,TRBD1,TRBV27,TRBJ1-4,CASSLTGGWEKLFF,TGTGCCAGCAGTTTGACAGGGGGCTGGGAAAAACTGTTTTTT
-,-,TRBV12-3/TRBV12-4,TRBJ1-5,CASSLGGYGPQHF,TGTGCCAGCAGTTTAGGAGGGTATGGTCCCCAGCATTTT
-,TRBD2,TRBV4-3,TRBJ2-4,CASSQGGGAKNIQYF,TGCGCCAGCAGCCAAGGGGGGGGAGCCAAAAACATTCAGTACTTC
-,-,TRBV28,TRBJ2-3,CASSPGYPTDTQYF,TGTGCCAGCAGCCCAGGATATCCGACAGATACGCAGTATTTT
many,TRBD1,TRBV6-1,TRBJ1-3,CASSEGTGGNTIYF,TGTGCCAGCAGTGAAGGGACAGGTGGAAACACCATATATTTT
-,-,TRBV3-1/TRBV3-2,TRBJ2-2,CASRFTGNRGELFF,TGTGCCAGCAGATTTACAGGGAATCGGGGGGAGCTGTTTTTT
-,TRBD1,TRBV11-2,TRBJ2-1,CASSLRPTGVGTKDEQFF,TGTGCCAGCAGCTTACGCCCCACAGGGGTCGGGACCAAGGATGAGCAGTTCTTC
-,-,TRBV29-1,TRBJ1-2,CSVDRVVNYGYTF,TGCAGCGTTGACCGGGTAGTCAACTATGGCTACACCTTC
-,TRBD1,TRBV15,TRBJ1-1,CATRPGQGDTEAFF,TGTGCCACCAGACCAGGACAGGGCGACACTGAAGCTTTCTTT
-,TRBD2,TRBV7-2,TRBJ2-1,CASSSLAGVGEQFF,TGTGCCAGCAGCTCCTTAGCGGGAGTAGGGGAGCAGTTCTTC
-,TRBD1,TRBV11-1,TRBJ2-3,CASSEPTGGTDTQYF,TGTGCCAGCAGCGAACCAACAGGGGGCACAGATACGCAGTATTTT
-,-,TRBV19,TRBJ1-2,CASSIASAFIYGYTF,TGTGCCAGTAGTATAGCGAGTGCCTTCATCTATGGCTACACCTTC
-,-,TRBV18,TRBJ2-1,CASSPGQGGSYNEQFF,TGTGCCAGCTCACCAGGGCAGGGTGGGTCCTACAATGAGCAGTTCTTC
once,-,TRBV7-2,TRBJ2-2,CASSPPITCTGELFF,TGTGCCAGCAGCCCACCTATCACTTGCACCGGGGAGCTGTTTTTT
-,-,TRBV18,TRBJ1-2,CASSPDRPEANYGYTF,TGTGCCAGCTCACCGGACAGACCTGAAGCTAACTATGGCTACACCTTC
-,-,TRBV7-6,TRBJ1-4,CASSLGLLEGGSTEKLFF,TGTGCCAGCAGCTTGGGCTTGTTGGAGGGCGGGTCAACGGAAAAACTGTTTTTT
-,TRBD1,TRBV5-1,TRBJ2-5,CASSPRTGGAEETQYF,TGCGCCAGCAGCCCGCGGACAGGGGGCGCGGAAGAGACCCAGTACTTC
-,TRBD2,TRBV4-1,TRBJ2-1,CASSQVPAGVSYNEQFF,TGCGCCAGCAGCCAAGTGCCGGCGGGAGTGTCCTACAATGAGCAGTTCTTC
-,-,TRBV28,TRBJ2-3,CAISPGVPDTQYF,TGTGCCATCAGCCCCGGGGTACCAGATACGCAGTATTTT
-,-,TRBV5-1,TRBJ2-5,CASSGRRETQYF,TGCGCCAGCAGCGGTAGGAGGGAGACCCAGTACTTC
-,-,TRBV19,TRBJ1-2,CASKLHLGGYTF,TGTGCCAGTAAACTCCATCTCGGTGGCTACACCTTC
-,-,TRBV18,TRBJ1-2,CASSPVPAGGANYGYTF,TGTGCCAGCTCACCAGTCCCCGCCGGGGGAGCTAACTATGGCTACACCTTC
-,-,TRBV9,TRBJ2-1,CASSSTGREQFF,TGTGCCAGCAGCTCAACAGGGCGGGAGCAGTTCTTC
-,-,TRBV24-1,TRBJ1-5,CATSDPDNGTRSQHF,TGTGCCACCAGTGATCCTGATAACGGGACACGATCCCAGCATTTT
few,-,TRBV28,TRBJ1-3,CATEGDPPKGGNTIYF,TGTGCCACCGAAGGGGATCCGCCCAAGGGGGGAAACACCATATATTTT
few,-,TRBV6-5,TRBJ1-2,CASSYSDSARAAF,TGTGCCAGCAGTTACTCCGACAGTGCCCGAGCTGCCTTC
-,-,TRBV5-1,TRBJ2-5,CASSLAAGQETQYF,TGCGCCAGCAGCTTGGCCGCAGGGCAAGAGACCCAGTACTTC
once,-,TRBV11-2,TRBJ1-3,CASSFDPGLGNTIYF,TGTGCCAGCAGCTTTGACCCGGGTCTGGGAAACACCATATATTTT
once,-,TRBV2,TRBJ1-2,CASRPDVAGYGYTF,TGTGCCAGCAGGCCTGATGTGGCGGGCTATGGCTACACCTTC
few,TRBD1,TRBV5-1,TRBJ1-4,CASSLTGTGVEKLFF,TGTGCCAGCAGCTTGACCGGGACAGGGGTTGAAAAACTGTTTTTT
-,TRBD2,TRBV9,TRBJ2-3,CASSPLAGGVTDTQYF,TGTGCCAGCAGCCCACTAGCGGGGGGGGTCACAGATACGCAGTATTTT
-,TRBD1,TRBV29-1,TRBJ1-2,CSVDDRVYGYTF,TGCAGCGTTGACGACAGGGTCTATGGCTACACCTTC
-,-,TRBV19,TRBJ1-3,CASSPYLFGNTIYF,TGTGCCAGTTCACCGTACTTGTTTGGAAACACCATATATTTT
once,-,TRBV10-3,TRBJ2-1,CAIMGATYNEQFF,TGTGCCATCATGGGGGCTACCTACAATGAGCAGTTCTTC
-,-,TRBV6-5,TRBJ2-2,CASGLNTGELFF,TGTGCCAGCGGACTCAACACCGGGGAGCTGTTTTTT
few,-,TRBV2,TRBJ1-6,CASSEALPGSGSPLHF,TGTGCCAGCAGTGAAGCGCTTCCAGGGAGCGGGTCACCCCTCCACTTT
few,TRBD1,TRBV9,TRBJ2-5,CASSADRGQQETQYF,TGTGCCAGCAGCGCCGACAGGGGGCAGCAAGAGACCCAGTACTTC
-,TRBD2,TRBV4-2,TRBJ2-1,CASSQTSGGDYNEQFF,TGTGCCAGCAGCCAGACTAGCGGGGGGGATTACAATGAGCAGTTCTTC
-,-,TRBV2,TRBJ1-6,CASSEELGGNSPLHF,TGTGCCAGCAGTGAAGAACTGGGGGGTAATTCACCCCTCCACTTT
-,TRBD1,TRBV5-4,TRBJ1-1,CASSPHRGLNTEAFF,TGTGCCAGCAGCCCTCACAGGGGGCTGAACACTGAAGCTTTCTTT
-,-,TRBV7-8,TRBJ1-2,CASSLGQGLTHYTF,TGTGCCAGCAGCTTAGGCCAGGGTCTGACTCACTACACCTTC
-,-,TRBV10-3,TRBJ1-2,CAISGGYGYTF,TGTGCCATCAGCGGGGGCTATGGCTACACCTTC
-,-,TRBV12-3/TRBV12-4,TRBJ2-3,CASSSRTGDTQYF,TGTGCCAGCAGTTCCAGGACGGGGGATACGCAGTATTTT
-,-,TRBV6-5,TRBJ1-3,CASSYSSGSSGNTIYF,TGTGCCAGCAGTTACTCGTCTGGGAGCTCTGGAAACACCATATATTTT
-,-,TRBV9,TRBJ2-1,CASSQGGYEQFF,TGTGCCAGCAGCCAGGGGGGCTATGAGCAGTTCTTC
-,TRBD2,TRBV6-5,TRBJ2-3,CASSRTSGSPDTQYF,TGTGCCAGCAGCAGGACTAGCGGGAGCCCCGATACGCAGTATTTT
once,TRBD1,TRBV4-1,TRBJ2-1,CASSRVPGQGANEQFF,TGCGCCAGCAGCCGAGTACCGGGACAGGGGGCCAATGAGCAGTTCTTC
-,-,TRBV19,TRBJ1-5,CASRAQISNQPQHF,TGTGCCAGTAGGGCACAGATTAGCAATCAGCCCCAGCATTTT
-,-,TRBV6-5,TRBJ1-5,CASSYRPSQPQHF,TGTGCCAGCAGTTACAGGCCTAGTCAGCCCCAGCATTTT
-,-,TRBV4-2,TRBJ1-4,CASSQGLGRGGEKLFF,TGTGCCAGCAGCCAAGGACTGGGCCGGGGGGGTGAAAAACTGTTTTTT
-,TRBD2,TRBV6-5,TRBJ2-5,CASNQGLAGGITHF,TGTGCCAGCAATCAAGGACTAGCGGGGGGGATTACCCACTTC
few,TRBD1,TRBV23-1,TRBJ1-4,CASRRTGNYEKLFF,TGCGCCAGCCGACGGACAGGGAACTATGAAAAACTGTTTTTT
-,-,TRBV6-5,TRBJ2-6,CATKTGYSGANVLTF,TGTGCCACCAAAACAGGTTACTCTGGGGCCAACGTCCTGACTTTC
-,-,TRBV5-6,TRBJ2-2,CASSLNRVGELFF,TGTGCCAGCAGCTTGAACAGGGTCGGGGAGCTGTTTTTT
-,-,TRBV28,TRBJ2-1,CASSFTSSSYNEQFF,TGTGCCAGCAGTTTCACGAGTAGCTCCTACAATGAGCAGTTCTTC